A selection of T cell receptor beta chains follows, all from one sample in a study of monozygotic twins with inflammatory bowel disease. TCRdb reprocessed the 5' RACE reads, with one entry per CDR3 protein and no DNA. This sample carries approximately 400,000 distinct CDR3 sequences, with roughly 2.2% going to the ten biggest clones. The sample was blood. The receptors were sampled from a human donor with ulcerative colitis or Crohn's disease, or a healthy co-twin of an affected twin (not recorded which). The CDR3 runs from the conserved cysteine through the conserved F or W.

v_gene: TRBV18; j_gene: TRBJ1-2; CDR3aa: CASSYPQGDVWGYTF
v_gene: TRBV20-1; j_gene: TRBJ2-3; CDR3aa: CRALQGDTQYF
v_gene: TRBV20-1; j_gene: TRBJ2-1; CDR3aa: CSARARTGVSYNEQFF
v_gene: TRBV12-3/TRBV12-4; j_gene: TRBJ2-2; CDR3aa: CASSLGSGGRGGELFF
v_gene: TRBV6-1; j_gene: TRBJ2-5; CDR3aa: CASSDPTTGRWAQYF
v_gene: TRBV7-2; j_gene: TRBJ2-7; CDR3aa: CASTSQGGTYEQYF
v_gene: TRBV20-1; j_gene: TRBJ2-7; CDR3aa: CRARSLGQTAYEQYF
v_gene: TRBV18; j_gene: TRBJ2-7; CDR3aa: CASGLRQGDEQYF
v_gene: TRBV7-9; j_gene: TRBJ2-1; CDR3aa: CASSLGGSNEQFF
v_gene: TRBV7-2; j_gene: TRBJ1-5; CDR3aa: CASSLAGAQPQHF
v_gene: TRBV18; j_gene: TRBJ2-5; CDR3aa: CASSPPGTKETQYF
v_gene: TRBV27; j_gene: TRBJ2-3; CDR3aa: CASSPGYYTDTQYF
v_gene: TRBV19; j_gene: TRBJ1-1; CDR3aa: CASSIDRGGTEAFF
v_gene: TRBV7-3; j_gene: TRBJ1-1; CDR3aa: CASSPSGTPNTEAFF
v_gene: TRBV6-2/TRBV6-3; j_gene: TRBJ2-5; CDR3aa: CASSLDGTAIETQYF
v_gene: TRBV12-3/TRBV12-4; j_gene: TRBJ2-7; CDR3aa: CASRPRTGGGIYEQYF
v_gene: TRBV20-1; j_gene: TRBJ2-1; CDR3aa: CSAPRLAGGPDSYNEQFF
v_gene: TRBV4-3; j_gene: TRBJ2-1; CDR3aa: CASSPRASVYNEQFF
v_gene: TRBV6-5; j_gene: TRBJ2-1; CDR3aa: CASSYSQGLLTNEQFF
v_gene: TRBV14; j_gene: TRBJ1-1; CDR3aa: CASSQDWGRTNTEAFF
v_gene: TRBV7-3; j_gene: TRBJ2-5; CDR3aa: CASSPQGRGQETQYF
v_gene: TRBV30; j_gene: TRBJ2-7; CDR3aa: CAWSPPGTGIYEQYF
v_gene: TRBV14; j_gene: TRBJ2-2; CDR3aa: CASSPQGAGELFF
v_gene: TRBV5-8; j_gene: TRBJ1-5; CDR3aa: CASSPDSPNQPQHF
v_gene: TRBV6-1; j_gene: TRBJ1-2; CDR3aa: CASSDQTSQGLAYGYTF
v_gene: TRBV20-1; j_gene: TRBJ2-5; CDR3aa: CSGAELGTQYF
v_gene: TRBV20-1; j_gene: TRBJ2-3; CDR3aa: CSVEETSGRDTQYF
v_gene: TRBV12-3/TRBV12-4; j_gene: TRBJ2-4; CDR3aa: CASSLDSYKANIQYF
v_gene: TRBV19; j_gene: TRBJ2-1; CDR3aa: CASSRGGPYNEQFF
v_gene: TRBV7-2; j_gene: TRBJ1-3; CDR3aa: CASSLYGSSGNTIYF
v_gene: TRBV6-2/TRBV6-3; j_gene: TRBJ2-2; CDR3aa: CASRSPGLAESTGELFF
v_gene: TRBV30; j_gene: TRBJ2-3; CDR3aa: CAWSVGFSTDTQYF
v_gene: TRBV18; j_gene: TRBJ1-1; CDR3aa: CASSPPGREQAFF
v_gene: TRBV28; j_gene: TRBJ2-7; CDR3aa: CASSEVGQGTQYF
v_gene: TRBV5-1; j_gene: TRBJ1-3; CDR3aa: CASRLLPSSGNTIYF
v_gene: TRBV6-2/TRBV6-3; j_gene: TRBJ2-3; CDR3aa: CASSPRAEGTDTQYF
v_gene: TRBV5-1; j_gene: TRBJ1-6; CDR3aa: CASSPRGSYNSPVHF
v_gene: TRBV2; j_gene: TRBJ2-7; CDR3aa: CASTRDFSYEQYF
v_gene: TRBV6-6; j_gene: TRBJ2-7; CDR3aa: CASSPPNYEQYF
v_gene: TRBV5-1; j_gene: TRBJ2-7; CDR3aa: CASSWWPDTHEQYF
v_gene: TRBV7-3; j_gene: TRBJ1-1; CDR3aa: CASSLGRKNTEAFF
v_gene: TRBV28; j_gene: TRBJ2-5; CDR3aa: CASSSHPGTALPETQYF
v_gene: TRBV18; j_gene: TRBJ2-5; CDR3aa: CASSPWGKETQYF
v_gene: TRBV5-5; j_gene: TRBJ2-5; CDR3aa: CASSLANRDGETQYF
v_gene: TRBV20-1; j_gene: TRBJ2-3; CDR3aa: CSARRSRTDTQYF
v_gene: TRBV27; j_gene: TRBJ2-6; CDR3aa: CASSLIGSRGTGSSGANVLTF
v_gene: TRBV7-2; j_gene: TRBJ1-3; CDR3aa: CASSSGVPHSGNTIYF
v_gene: TRBV7-8; j_gene: TRBJ2-7; CDR3aa: CASSSQGSGGEQYF
v_gene: TRBV14; j_gene: TRBJ2-2; CDR3aa: CASSLHPGTVNTGELFF
v_gene: TRBV6-5; j_gene: TRBJ2-4; CDR3aa: CASSSPRGAGNIQYF
v_gene: TRBV7-2; j_gene: TRBJ1-2; CDR3aa: CASNRVLPSDYGYTF